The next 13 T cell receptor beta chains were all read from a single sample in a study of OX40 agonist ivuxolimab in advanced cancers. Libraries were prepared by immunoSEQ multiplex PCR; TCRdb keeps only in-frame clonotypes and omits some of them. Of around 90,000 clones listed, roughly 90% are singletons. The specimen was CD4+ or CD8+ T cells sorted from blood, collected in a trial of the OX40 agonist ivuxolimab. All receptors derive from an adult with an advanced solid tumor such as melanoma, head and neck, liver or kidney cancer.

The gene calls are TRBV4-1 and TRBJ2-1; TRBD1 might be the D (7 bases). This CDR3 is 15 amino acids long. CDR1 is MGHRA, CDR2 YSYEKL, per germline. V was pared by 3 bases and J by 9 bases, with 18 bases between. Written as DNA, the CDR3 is TGCGCCAGCAGCCAGGGGACAGTGACTAGGGCTGAGCAGTTCTTC. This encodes CASSQGTVTRAEQFF.

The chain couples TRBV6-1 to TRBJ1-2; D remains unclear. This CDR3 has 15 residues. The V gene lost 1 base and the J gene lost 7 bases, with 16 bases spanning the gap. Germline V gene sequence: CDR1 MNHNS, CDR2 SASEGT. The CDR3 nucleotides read TGTGCCAGCAGTGAAGAGGAAGGTATTCCGGCTGGCTACACCTTC. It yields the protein CASSEEEGIPAGYTF.

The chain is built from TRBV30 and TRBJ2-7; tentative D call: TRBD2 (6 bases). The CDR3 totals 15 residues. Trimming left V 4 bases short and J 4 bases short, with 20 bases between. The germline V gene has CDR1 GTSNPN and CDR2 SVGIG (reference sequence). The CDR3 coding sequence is TGTGCCTGGACCCTGGGAGGAGTCCTGGGGTACGAGCAGTACTTC. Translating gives CAWTLGGVLGYEQYF.

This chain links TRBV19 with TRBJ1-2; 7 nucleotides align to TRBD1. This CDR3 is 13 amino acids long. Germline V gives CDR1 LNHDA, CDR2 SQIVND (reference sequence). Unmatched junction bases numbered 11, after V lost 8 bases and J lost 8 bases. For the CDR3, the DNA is TGTGCCAGTGAGGGACAGTCCCGGGGAGGCTACACCTTC. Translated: CASEGQSRGGYTF. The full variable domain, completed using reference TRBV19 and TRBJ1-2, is DGGITQSPKYLFRKEGQNVTLSCEQNLNHDAMYWYRQDPGQGLRLIYYSQIVNDFQKGDIAEGYSVSREKKESFPLTVTSAQKNPTAFYLCASEGQSRGGYTFGSGTRLTVV.

The CDR3 loop reads CASSPRTGTQETQYF. For the CDR3, the DNA is TGCGCCAGCAGCCCCCGGACAGGGACCCAAGAGACCCAGTACTTC. The chain combines TRBV5-1 with TRBJ2-5, with TRBD1 matching over 8 bases. The CDR3 contains 15 residues. The V gene end was trimmed by 4 bases and the J gene end by 1 base; junction bases not matched to a gene: 6. Germline V CDR1 and CDR2: SGHRS, YFSETQ.

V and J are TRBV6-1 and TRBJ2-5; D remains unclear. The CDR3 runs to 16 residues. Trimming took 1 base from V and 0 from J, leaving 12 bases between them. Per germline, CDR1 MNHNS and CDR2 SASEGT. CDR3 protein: CASSEEPSVNQETQYF. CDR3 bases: TGTGCCAGCAGTGAAGAGCCCTCGGTCAACCAAGAGACCCAGTACTTC.

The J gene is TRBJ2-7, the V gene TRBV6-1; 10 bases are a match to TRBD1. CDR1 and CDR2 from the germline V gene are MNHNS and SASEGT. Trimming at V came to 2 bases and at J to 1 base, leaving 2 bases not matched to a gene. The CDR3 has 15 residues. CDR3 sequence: CASSEQGQGSYEQYF. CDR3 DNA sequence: TGTGCCAGCAGTGAACAGGGACAGGGGTCCTACGAGCAGTACTTC.

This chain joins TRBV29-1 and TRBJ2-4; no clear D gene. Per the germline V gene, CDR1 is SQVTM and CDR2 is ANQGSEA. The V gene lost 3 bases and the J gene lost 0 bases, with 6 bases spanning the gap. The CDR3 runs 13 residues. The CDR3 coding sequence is TGCAGCGTTGATACTCCAGCCAAAAACATTCAGTACTTC. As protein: CSVDTPAKNIQYF. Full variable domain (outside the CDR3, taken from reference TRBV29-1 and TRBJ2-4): SAVISQKPSRDICQRGTSLTIQCQVDSQVTMMFWYRQQPGQSLTLIATANQGSEATYESGFVIDKFPISRPNLTFSTLTVSNMSPEDSSIYLCSVDTPAKNIQYFGAGTRLSVL.

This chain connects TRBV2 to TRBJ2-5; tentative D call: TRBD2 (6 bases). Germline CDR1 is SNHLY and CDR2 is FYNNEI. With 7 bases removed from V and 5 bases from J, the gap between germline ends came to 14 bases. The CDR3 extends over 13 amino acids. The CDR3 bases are TGTGCCAGCACTGGAGGGGTCGTGGAGACCCAGTACTTC. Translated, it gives CASTGGVVETQYF.

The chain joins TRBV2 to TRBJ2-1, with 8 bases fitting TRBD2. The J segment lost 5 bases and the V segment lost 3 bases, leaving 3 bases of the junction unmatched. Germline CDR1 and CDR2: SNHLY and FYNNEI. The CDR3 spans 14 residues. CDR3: CASSETSVDNEQFF. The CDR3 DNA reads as TGTGCCAGCAGTGAGACTAGCGTCGACAATGAGCAGTTCTTC.

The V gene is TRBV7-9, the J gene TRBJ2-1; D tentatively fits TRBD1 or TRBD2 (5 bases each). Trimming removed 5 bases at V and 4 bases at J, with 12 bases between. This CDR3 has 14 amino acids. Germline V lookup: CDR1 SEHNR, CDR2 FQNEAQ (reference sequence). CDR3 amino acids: CASSLSGAYNEQFF. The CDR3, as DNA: TGTGCCAGCAGCCTGTCCGGGGCTTACAATGAGCAGTTCTTC.

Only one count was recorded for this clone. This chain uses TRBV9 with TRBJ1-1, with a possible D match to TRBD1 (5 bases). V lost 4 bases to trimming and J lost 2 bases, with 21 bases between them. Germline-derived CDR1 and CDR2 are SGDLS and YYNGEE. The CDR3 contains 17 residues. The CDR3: CASSFTTGEILNTEAFF. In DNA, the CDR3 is TGTGCCAGCAGCTTTACAACGGGGGAGATTCTAAACACTGAAGCTTTCTTT.

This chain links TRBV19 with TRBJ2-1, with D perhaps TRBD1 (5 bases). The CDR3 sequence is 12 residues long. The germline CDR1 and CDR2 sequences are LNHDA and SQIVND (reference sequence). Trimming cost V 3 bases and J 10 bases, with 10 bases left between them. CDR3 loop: CASSILKGEQFF. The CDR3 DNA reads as TGTGCCAGTAGTATCCTCAAGGGGGAGCAGTTCTTC.